This T cell receptor (beta chain) was sequenced during a study of blood T cell repertoires in COVID-19. Using immunoSEQ multiplex PCR, the repertoire was profiled, and TCRdb retains in-frame clones only, with some absent. Of a few hundred thousand clones listed, approximately 90% are singletons. The sample taken for sequencing was peripheral blood. The sequence came from a woman aged 45 to 65 who had recovered from COVID-19.

The CDR3 bases are TGTGCCAGCAGCCTAAGGACAGGGGGCGCACGACTTGAAGCTTTCTTT. This encodes CASSLRTGGARLEAFF. The chain carries TRBV7-2 and TRBJ1-1; 11 bases map to TRBD1. Germline V CDR1 and CDR2: SGHTA, FQGNSA. The CDR3 has 16 residues. V was pared by 5 bases and J by 7 bases, with 12 bases of the junction left unmatched.